What follows describes a single TCR beta chain. Its antigen is unknown. A much larger clone lies a single base off, so this may be a read error. Germline V gene data show CDR1 as DFQATT and CDR2 as SNEGSKA (reference sequence). This CDR3 region has 14 residues. This entry is derived from a study of CD8 T cells in ankylosing spondylitis. Findings of the study overall: Disease-linked clones reportedly concentrated significantly in matched ankylosing spondylitis synovial fluid. There was a TCR beta motif, made of 7 or 8 highly homologous variants, that appeared characteristic of ankylosing spondylitis blood.

TCRdb re-derived calls from the 5' RACE reads in MiXCR, one entry per CDR3 protein. This sample has some 150,000 distinct CDR3 sequences, with roughly 10% found just once. The chain recombines TRBV20-1 with TRBJ2-4; possible D gene TRBD2, 6 bases. This sequence was found in a female donor with ankylosing spondylitis or in good health (not recorded which). Sequenced: blood, either unsorted or a sorted T cell fraction (not recorded which). The CDR3 loop reads CSASTGEAKNIQCF. CDR3 DNA sequence: TGCAGTGCTAGTACGGGGGAAGCCAAAAACATTCAGTGCTTC.